Below are 6 T cell receptor beta chains sequenced from a single sample in a study of neurological immune-mediated disorders. TCRdb re-analysed the 5' RACE reads in MiXCR, keeping a single row per CDR3 protein. This table holds about 38,000 distinct CDR3 sequences, around 5% found once. Sequences were obtained from CD4+ T cells from blood. The receptor set was obtained from a man aged 18 to 30 in good health.

This clonotype was seen ten or more times. This chain joins TRBV5-1 and TRBJ1-6; 12 bases line up with TRBD1. CDR1 and CDR2 from the germline V gene are SGHRS and YFSETQ. J lost 8 bases, V lost 4 bases, and 7 bases had no gene match. CDR3 size: 16 residues. CDR3 in DNA: TGCGCCAGCAGCACGGGGACAGGGGGCATTCATTCACCCCTCCACTTT. It is translated as CASSTGTGGIHSPLHF.

This clonotype has ten or more counts. The gene calls are TRBV20-1 and TRBJ1-5; TRBD1 aligns across 7 bases. This CDR3 region has 14 residues. The junction had 11 bases not matched to a gene; V was cut back by 3 bases and J by 9 bases. The V gene's germline CDR1 is DFQATT and CDR2 SNEGSKA (reference sequence). The CDR3, as DNA: TGCAGTGCTAGGGTCACAGGGGCCCAAGGGCCCCAGCATTTT. Its translation: CSARVTGAQGPQHF.

This clonotype has a count of ten or more. The rearrangement joins TRBV10-2 to TRBJ2-3; TRBD2 is a possible D gene (6 bases). Trimming took 7 bases from V and 8 from J, leaving 25 bases between them. CDR1 is WSHSY, CDR2 SAAADI, per germline. The CDR3 contains 16 residues. CDR3: CASIDRLAPLVPTQYF. The CDR3 DNA sequence: TGCGCCAGCATCGACCGTCTAGCGCCCCTTGTCCCTACGCAGTATTTT.

This clonotype was found many times. The rearrangement joins TRBV5-1 to TRBJ1-6, with TRBD1 as a possible D gene (5 bases). The length of the CDR3 is 15 residues. Trimming removed 3 bases from V and 7 bases from J, with 14 bases in between. From germline, CDR1 is SGHRS and CDR2 YFSETQ. The CDR3 reads CASSSNSGPNSPLHF. Written as DNA, the CDR3 is TGCGCCAGCAGCTCAAACTCAGGGCCCAATTCACCCCTCCACTTT.

This clonotype was picked up many times. The chain carries TRBV6-6 and TRBJ2-7, with 10 positions matching TRBD2. The CDR3 length is 13 residues. With V trimmed by 7 bases and J by 6 bases, 6 bases remained unmatched. Per germline, CDR1 MNHNY and CDR2 SVGAGI (reference sequence). CDR3 DNA sequence: TGTGCCAGCACCAATAGCGGGGGGCCCGAGCAGTACTTC. It yields the protein CASTNSGGPEQYF.

This clonotype was seen many times. This chain links TRBV4-1 with TRBJ1-2; D unclear. V lost 5 bases and J 5 bases, leaving 18 bases between the germline ends. Germline-derived CDR1 and CDR2 are MGHRA and YSYEKL. The CDR3 spans 15 residues. CDR3 amino acids: CASSRFAAGAYGYTF. DNA for the CDR3: TGCGCCAGCAGCAGATTTGCGGCGGGCGCTTATGGCTACACCTTC.